This entry is about one T cell receptor beta chain. TCRdb's table, derived via immunoSEQ multiplex PCR, lists solely in-frame clones and lacks some. Of more than 55,000 clones detected, roughly 80% appear once; the ten largest clones hold around 9.6%. This sample is part of a study of blood T cell repertoires in COVID-19. Whole-study context: T cells, B-cell-depleted T cells, or PBMCs supplied cDNA or gDNA.

The ends were cut back, 2 bases at V and 4 bases at J, with 6 bases in the middle. The CDR3 is made up of 13 amino acids. Germline V gene data show CDR1 as LGHDT and CDR2 as YNNKEL (reference sequence). This TCR was recovered from a woman older than 75 with acute or convalescent COVID-19. This chain links TRBV3-1 (or the pseudogene TRBV3-2) with TRBJ1-5; D remains unclear. The sequenced sample was peripheral blood. CDR3 bases: TGTGCCAGCAGCCAAATGGAGAATCAGCCCCAGCATTTT. Translation gives CASSQMENQPQHF.